The next 26 T cell receptor beta chains were all read from a single sample in a study of cytotoxic CD8 clonotypes in ibrutinib-treated CLL. The repertoire was sequenced with immunoSEQ multiplex PCR; TCRdb's copy has only in-frame clones and lacks some. The sample carries about 130,000 clones, around 80% recorded once. Sequencing was performed on PBMCs, taken after 12 months of ibrutinib treatment. These receptors were taken from a human donor with chronic lymphocytic leukemia.

The chain joins TRBV13 to TRBJ2-1; 9 positions match TRBD2. V lost 6 bases and J lost 3; bases outside the gene matches: 9. CDR1 and CDR2 from the germline V gene are PRHDT and FYEKMQ (reference sequence). This CDR3 has 16 amino acids. As DNA, the CDR3 is TGTGCCAGCAGGCGGCCGGGACTAGCCGTCTACAATGAGCAGTTCTTC. It is translated as CASRRPGLAVYNEQFF.

The chain recombines TRBV5-6 with TRBJ2-5, with D perhaps TRBD1 (5 bases). Germline V gene sequence: CDR1 SGHDT, CDR2 YYEEEE. V lost 4 bases and J lost 6, with 13 bases in between. CDR3 length equals 13 residues. The CDR3: CASSPARAQTQYF. The DNA for the CDR3 is TGTGCCAGCAGCCCAGCCAGGGCACAGACCCAGTACTTC. The complete variable domain, with remaining parts taken from reference TRBV5-6 and TRBJ2-5, reads DAGVTQSPTHLIKTRGQQVTLRCSPKSGHDTVSWYQQALGQGPQFIFQYYEEEERQRGNFPDRFSGHQFPNYSSELNVNALLLGDSALYLCASSPARAQTQYFGPGTRLLVL.

This clone appeared a few times. The rearrangement links TRBV11-2 to TRBJ1-2; D ambiguous. CDR3 length equals 13 residues. V was trimmed by 3 bases and J by 8 bases, leaving 13 bases between them. Germline V gene data show CDR1 as SGHAT and CDR2 as FQNNGV. CDR3 sequence (DNA): TGTGCCAGCAGCTTTCCTCGGGCTGGAGGCTACACCTTC. It translates to CASSFPRAGGYTF.

The rearrangement links TRBV5-1 to TRBJ2-3, with a possible D match to TRBD1 (5 bases). In germline, CDR1 is SGHRS, CDR2 YFSETQ. The ends were cut back, 2 bases at V and 4 bases at J, with 11 bases in the middle. The length of the CDR3 is 14 residues. CDR3 protein: CASSFLWGADTQYF. In DNA, the CDR3 is TGCGCCAGCAGCTTTCTCTGGGGCGCAGATACGCAGTATTTT.

The rearrangement uses TRBV18 and TRBJ2-6, with D possibly matching TRBD2 (5 bases). The CDR3 has 19 residues. In germline, CDR1 is KGHSH, CDR2 LQKENI. The germline V and J ends were trimmed by 6 bases and 0 bases, with 21 bases remaining between them. The CDR3 DNA reads as TGTGCCAGCTCGCCAAGGACTCCCGATCGGCCCTCTGGGGCCAACGTCCTGACTTTC. This encodes CASSPRTPDRPSGANVLTF.

The CDR3, as DNA: TGTGCCAGCAGCTTACTACTAGCGGGAGGTTCTACGGAGCAGTACTTC. As protein: CASSLLLAGGSTEQYF. This chain joins TRBV7-6 and TRBJ2-7; 12 nucleotides align to TRBD2. The CDR3 has 16 residues. CDR1 is SGHVS, CDR2 FNYEAQ, per germline. The junction had 9 bases not matched to a gene; V was cut back by 2 bases and J by 7 bases.

This chain connects TRBV7-2 to TRBJ2-7; no clear D gene. CDR1 and CDR2 (germline): SGHTA, FQGNSA. Trimming cost V 2 bases and J 4 bases, with 9 bases left between them. The CDR3 extends over 13 amino acids. CDR3 nucleotide sequence: TGTGCCAGCAGCTTAAACGTCTTGTACGAGCAGTACTTC. Translating gives CASSLNVLYEQYF. Full variable domain (outside the CDR3, taken from reference TRBV7-2 and TRBJ2-7): GAGVSQSPSNKVTEKGKDVELRCDPISGHTALYWYRQSLGQGLEFLIYFQGNSAPDKSGLPSDRFSAERTGGSVSTLTIQRTQQEDSAVYLCASSLNVLYEQYFGPGTRLTVT.

This sequence joins TRBV7-9 and TRBJ1-2; D not resolved. Per the germline V gene, CDR1 is SEHNR and CDR2 is FQNEAQ (reference sequence). CDR3 length: 16 amino acids. V lost 6 bases and J 4 bases, leaving 21 bases between the germline ends. CDR3 sequence: CASSHRNTLSLYGYTF. CDR3 nucleotides: TGTGCCAGCAGTCACCGGAATACATTATCCCTCTATGGCTACACCTTC.

The chain joins TRBV25-1 to TRBJ2-5, with D possibly TRBD2 on 6 matching bases. With 6 bases removed from V and 0 bases from J, the gap between germline ends came to 8 bases. The CDR3 totals 13 residues. The germline gives CDR1 MGHDK, CDR2 SYGVNS. The CDR3 coding sequence is TGTGCCAGCAGCGGGGACTACCAAGAGACCCAGTACTTC. Translating it yields CASSGDYQETQYF.

V gene TRBV4-3 combines with J gene TRBJ2-1; D perhaps matches TRBD1 (5 bases). From germline, CDR1 is LGHNA and CDR2 YSLEER. The CDR3 has 18 residues. V was shortened by 2 bases and J by 3 bases, with 20 bases between the two germline ends. The CDR3 here is CASSQNPWPAGIYNEQFF. The DNA for the CDR3 is TGCGCCAGCAGCCAAAATCCTTGGCCGGCAGGGATCTACAATGAGCAGTTCTTC.

The V call is TRBV14, the J call TRBJ1-1; D remains ambiguous. The CDR3 contains 15 residues. Germline assignment: CDR1 SGHDN and CDR2 FVKESK. Trimming removed 1 base from V and 0 bases from J, with 9 bases in between. CDR3 DNA: TGTGCCAGCAGCCAAGGGTCGGGAGTGAACACTGAAGCTTTCTTT. Translation gives CASSQGSGVNTEAFF.

The CDR3 nucleotides are TGTGCCAGCAGCCGAGGGGACTACTCTTGGTTCTTC. It is translated as CASSRGDYSWFF. The chain couples TRBV5-4 to TRBJ2-1; 7 nucleotides match TRBD2. Trimming at V came to 4 bases and at J to 15 bases, leaving 10 bases not matched to a gene. The germline gives CDR1 SGHNT, CDR2 YYREEE (reference sequence). This CDR3 is built from 12 residues.

J is TRBJ2-6 and V is TRBV18; D uncertain. Germline CDR1 and CDR2: KGHSH and LQKENI. V lost 3 bases and J lost 0, with 9 bases in between. The CDR3 sequence is 16 residues long. The CDR3 spells CASSPGLSSGANVLTF. CDR3 DNA: TGTGCCAGCTCACCGGGCCTTAGCTCTGGGGCCAACGTCCTGACTTTC.

This chain connects TRBV15 to TRBJ2-2, with D perhaps matching TRBD1 (6 bases). The germline V and J ends were trimmed by 8 bases and 3 bases, with 10 bases remaining between them. The CDR3 contains 13 residues. CDR1 LNHNV and CDR2 YYDKDF come from the germline V gene (reference sequence). This chain's CDR3 is CATSGVYTGELFF. CDR3 DNA: TGTGCCACCTCAGGGGTCTACACCGGGGAGCTGTTTTTT.

The chain carries TRBV6-5 and TRBJ2-3; no reliable D call. Trimming pared 0 bases from V and 2 bases from J, leaving 6 bases between. Germline CDR1 is MNHEY and CDR2 is SVGAGI. The CDR3 extends over 14 amino acids. As DNA, the CDR3 is TGTGCCAGCAGTTACTCCCTAGACACAGATACGCAGTATTTT. It codes for CASSYSLDTDTQYF.

V gene TRBV2 combines with J gene TRBJ2-3; D not certain. Germline V lookup: CDR1 SNHLY, CDR2 FYNNEI. V was trimmed by 4 bases and J by 1 base, leaving 3 bases between them. The CDR3 is made up of 12 amino acids. DNA for the CDR3: TGTGCCAGCAGTGCGGGCACAGATACGCAGTATTTT. Encoded protein: CASSAGTDTQYF.

The chain joins TRBV15 to TRBJ2-7; 15 bases agree with TRBD2. V gave up 1 base and J gave up 4 bases; unmatched junction bases: 2. CDR1 and CDR2 (germline): LNHNV, YYDKDF (reference sequence). This CDR3 has 16 amino acids. The CDR3 reads CATSRVGTSGRYEQYF. The CDR3 region has the DNA TGTGCCACCAGCAGAGTAGGGACTAGCGGGAGGTACGAGCAGTACTTC. The variable domain in full, with the rest retrieved from reference TRBV15 and TRBJ2-7, is DAMVIQNPRYQVTQFGKPVTLSCSQTLNHNVMYWYQQKSSQAPKLLFHYYDKDFNNEADTPDNFQSRRPNTSFCFLDIRSPGLGDTAMYLCATSRVGTSGRYEQYFGPGTRLTVT.

The chain combines TRBV5-4 with TRBJ1-4; D uncertain. The CDR3 runs to 14 residues. Germline CDR1 reads SGHNT; CDR2 reads YYREEE (reference sequence). V lost 4 bases, J lost 0 bases, and 7 bases lay in between. This CDR3 is CASSARATNEKLFF. The CDR3 coding sequence is TGTGCCAGCAGCGCGAGGGCAACTAATGAAAAACTGTTTTTT.

This clone was observed a few times. The chain employs TRBV2 and TRBJ1-2; D is uncertain. Germline assignment: CDR1 SNHLY and CDR2 FYNNEI. V was cut by 6 bases and J by 7 bases, with 6 bases left in between. The CDR3 is 10 amino acids. The chain's CDR3 is CASRGSGYTF. Written as DNA, the CDR3 is TGTGCCAGCAGGGGGAGTGGCTACACCTTC.

V is TRBV6-5 and J is TRBJ2-7; TRBD1 is a possible D gene (6 bases). With 7 bases removed from V and 1 base from J, the gap between germline ends came to 17 bases. This CDR3 is built from 15 residues. Per germline, CDR1 MNHEY and CDR2 SVGAGI. CDR3 sequence (DNA): TGTGCCAGCACCCGAACAGGGTTAACTTCCTACGAGCAGTACTTC. The encoded protein is CASTRTGLTSYEQYF.

This clone was recorded a few times. The genes are TRBV2 and TRBJ2-5; 8 bases align to TRBD1. Germline V gene sequence: CDR1 SNHLY, CDR2 FYNNEI. The V and J ends lost 7 bases and 2 bases, in that order; junction bases with no gene match: 3. The CDR3 contains 13 residues. CDR3 bases: TGTGCCAGCACTGGACAGGGTCAAGAGACCCAGTACTTC. Its protein is CASTGQGQETQYF.

The chain uses TRBV12-5 and TRBJ2-3, with D tentatively TRBD1 or TRBD2 (6 bases each). V was pared by 8 bases and J by 3 bases, with 9 bases between. Germline assignment: CDR1 LGHNT and CDR2 FRNRAP. This CDR3 contains 12 residues. In DNA form, the CDR3 reads TGTGCTAGTCGGAGGGGGACAGATACGCAGTATTTT. Translation gives CASRRGTDTQYF.

The chain is built from TRBV27 and TRBJ2-7; 7 bases line up with TRBD2. CDR3 length: 15 amino acids. V lost 3 bases and J lost 2; bases outside the gene matches: 7. CDR1 and CDR2 (germline): MNHEY, SMNVEV (reference sequence). The CDR3 nucleotides are TGTGCCAGCAGTTTGCAGCGGGAAGTCCCCTACGAGCAGTACTTC. Protein: CASSLQREVPYEQYF.

This clone was seen once. At one of its ends the junction is not consistent with the germline gene, which may arise from a read error. The chain employs TRBV7-7 and TRBJ2-1; 8 bases match TRBD1. The CDR3 has 15 amino acids. In germline, CDR1 is SSHAT, CDR2 FNYEAQ (reference sequence). The DNA for the CDR3 is TGTGCTAGCAGCTTAGCGGACAGGGACTACAATGAGCAGTTCTTC. Its translation: CASSLADRDYNEQFF.

This chain connects TRBV6-5 to TRBJ1-2, with TRBD1 matching 7 bases. The CDR3 length is 15 residues. CDR1 is MNHEY, CDR2 SVGAGI, per germline. V lost 4 bases, J lost 3 bases, and 8 bases stayed unmatched. The DNA for the CDR3 is TGTGCCAGCAGTTCCATAAGACAGGGAGACTATGGCTACACCTTC. Translation gives CASSSIRQGDYGYTF.

The V call is TRBV25-1, the J call TRBJ1-4, with D unresolved. The V end lost 8 bases, the J end lost 4 bases, and 11 bases lay between the germline ends. Per germline, CDR1 MGHDK and CDR2 SYGVNS. CDR3 size: 13 residues. The CDR3 here is CASRREDNEKLFF. In DNA form, the CDR3 reads TGTGCCAGCCGCCGAGAGGATAATGAAAAACTGTTTTTT.